The present T cell receptor (beta chain) was sequenced within a study of T cells in Graves' hyperthyroidism and ophthalmopathy. The investigators amplified TCR beta CDR3 regions from RNA transcripts. During a first-round RT-PCR of the TCR CDR3, the HTBI primer set was used. TCRdb reprocessed the multiplex PCR reads via MiXCR and lists one record per CDR3 protein. The table shows around 600,000 distinct CDR3 sequences, with roughly 15% occurring only once. This clonotype came up many times. Uncontrolled infection, other autoimmune disease, pregnancy and lactation each barred patients from inclusion. Germline V gene lookup returns CDR1 MDHEN and CDR2 SYDVKM. The CDR3 loop spans 14 amino acids. Deletions cut 5 bases from V and 0 bases from J, with 10 bases between.

The chain employs TRBV28 and TRBJ1-1; D is uncertain. The material sequenced was blood. This TCR derives from a woman between 50 and 59 years old with Graves' ophthalmopathy. The CDR3 region is CASSPPTLNTEAFF. CDR3 bases: TGTGCCAGCAGTCCACCTACACTGAACACTGAAGCTTTCTTT.